These T cell receptor beta chains were read from a single sample in a study of blood T cells in healthy people across ages. TCRdb ran MiXCR on the 5' RACE reads and lists one entry per CDR3 protein. The sample holds about 580,000 distinct CDR3 sequences, less than 60% seen once. Specimen: blood. The receptors shown here come from a man older than 75 in good health. Both conserved end residues are part of each CDR3. The order of the fields is V gene, D gene, J gene, clone size, CDR3 DNA, CDR3 protein. The D gene is left open where the match is weak. Rows may omit the clone size; those that give it use once, few, many or a size class.

>TRBV30|-|TRBJ1-1|few
TGTGCCTGGCTCGGGAGGGAGAACACTGAAGCTTTCTTT
CAWLGRENTEAFF
>TRBV29-1|-|TRBJ1-1|few
TGCAGCGTTGAACGGGGGGCTTCGGCTGAAGCTTTCTTT
CSVERGASAEAFF
>TRBV12-3/TRBV12-4|TRBD1|TRBJ2-5|-
TGTGCCAGCAGCATTACCACCGGGACAGGGCATTCAGAGACCCAGTACTTC
CASSITTGTGHSETQYF
>TRBV4-1|-|TRBJ2-1|few
TGCGCCAGCAGCCAAGATGCTGGGACACACAGGAACAATGAGCAGTTCTTC
CASSQDAGTHRNNEQFF
>TRBV20-1|-|TRBJ2-7|-
TGCAGTGCTGGGCCAGGGGCCTACGAGCAGTACTTC
CSAGPGAYEQYF
>TRBV20-1|-|TRBJ1-1|-
TGCAGTGCTAGAGTATCTTCTGGGACTGAAGCTTTCTTT
CSARVSSGTEAFF
>TRBV20-1|TRBD1|TRBJ2-3|once
TGCAGTGGAGGACAGGGGTCCACAGATATGCAGTATTTT
CSGGQGSTDMQYF
>TRBV6-5|-|TRBJ1-1|many
TGTGCCAGCAGTTACTCGAATTCAAGACGGACTGAAGCTTTCTTT
CASSYSNSRRTEAFF
>TRBV7-2|-|TRBJ1-6|-
TGTGCCAGCCTTGGAGGGCTTGGGCTTAATTCACCCCTCCACTTT
CASLGGLGLNSPLHF
>TRBV4-2|TRBD1|TRBJ2-5|-
TGTGCCAGCAGCCAGACCGGACAGGGTGTAACGGAGACCCAGTACTTC
CASSQTGQGVTETQYF
>TRBV6-5|-|TRBJ2-3|few
TGTGCCAGCAGTTACTCGTCTCGGGCAGATACGCAGTATTTT
CASSYSSRADTQYF
>TRBV7-8|-|TRBJ2-6|-
TGTGCCAGCAACCCAGGGGCCAACGTCCTGACTTTC
CASNPGANVLTF
>TRBV6-6|-|TRBJ2-5|-
TGCGCCAGCAGCGCGGGACAGCTTGCCCAAGAGACCCAGTACTTC
CASSAGQLAQETQYF
>TRBV27|TRBD2|TRBJ2-7|-
TGTGCCAGCAGTTGGGCTAGCGGTGATTACGAGCAGTACTTC
CASSWASGDYEQYF
>TRBV7-2|TRBD2|TRBJ2-3|-
TGTGCCAGCAGCTTAGCCCTAGCGGGACGGGCCACCACAGATACGCAGTATTTT
CASSLALAGRATTDTQYF
>TRBV21-1|-|TRBJ1-1|few
TGTGCCAGCAGCAAAGTCGAGAAGGATATGAACACTGAAGCTTTCTTT
CASSKVEKDMNTEAFF
>TRBV7-9|-|TRBJ2-3|-
TGTGCCAGCAGCTTAATTGCGGGCCCTAGCACAGATACGCAGTATTTT
CASSLIAGPSTDTQYF
>TRBV6-5|TRBD2|TRBJ2-5|many
TGTGCCAGCAGGGGACTAGCACGTAGTTGGGCCCAGTACTTC
CASRGLARSWAQYF
>TRBV7-2|-|TRBJ1-1|-
TGTGCCAGCAGCCCCGTTCAGACCACTGAAGCTTTCTTT
CASSPVQTTEAFF
>TRBV7-2|TRBD1|TRBJ1-1|-
TGTGCCAGCAGCAAGACTTCAGGGGGGGTGAACACTGAAGCTTTCTTT
CASSKTSGGVNTEAFF
>TRBV20-1|TRBD2|TRBJ2-1|-
TGCAGTGCTAGGAGTAGGGCTAGCGGGACGGGGCAGTTCTTC
CSARSRASGTGQFF
>TRBV28|-|TRBJ2-7|-
TGTGCCAGCAGTTTAGGAGCCCTCTACGAGCAGTACTTC
CASSLGALYEQYF
>TRBV7-9|-|TRBJ2-7|-
TGTGCCAGCAGCTCCGCTTCATGGGCCTACGAGCAGTACTTC
CASSSASWAYEQYF
>TRBV7-3|-|TRBJ2-7|few
TGTGCCAGCAGCTTAGTTCCGGGGGCCCAAACCTACGAGCAGTACTTC
CASSLVPGAQTYEQYF
>TRBV5-1|-|TRBJ2-5|few
TGCGCCAGCAGCCCTGGGACCCGCGAAGAGACCCAGTACTTC
CASSPGTREETQYF
>TRBV7-3|-|TRBJ1-6|-
TGTGCCAGCAGCTTAATAAAGGGATGGGGCAGGGGTGGATCACCCCTCCACTTT
CASSLIKGWGRGGSPLHF
>TRBV11-2|TRBD2|TRBJ2-3|-
TGTGCCAGCAGCTTCGTGAGACTAGCGGACACAGATACGCAGTATTTT
CASSFVRLADTDTQYF
>TRBV7-9|-|TRBJ2-2|many
TGTGCCAGCAGAGGCACCGGGGAGCTGTTTTTT
CASRGTGELFF